The sequence of this T cell receptor (beta chain) was determined in a study of T cell repertoires in cytomegalovirus infection. Background on the study: Public signatures in TCR beta pointed to CMV infection and matching HLA type.

A single record per CDR3 protein comes from TCRdb applying MiXCR to the reads. The table has roughly 200,000 distinct CDR3 sequences, about a sixth seen once. Findings of the study overall: There were carriers of CMV plus the relevant HLA, and cumulative public TCR beta family frequency identified them. It was HLA-C-restricted CMV-specific TCR beta clonotypes that dominated the response ex vivo.

Trimming shortened V by 5 bases and J by 7 bases, and 18 bases separated the two germline ends. CDR1 is SGHTA and CDR2 is FQGNSA in the germline V gene. This CDR3 region has 14 residues. Of note for this clonotype: Its antigen is not known.

The specimen sequenced was CD8+ T cells from PBMCs. The rearrangement joins TRBV7-2 to TRBJ2-7; D is possibly TRBD1 or TRBD2 (6 bases each). This receptor was identified in a human donor in good health (CMV status not recorded). Some clones in this sample may be carry-over from other donors' samples. In DNA form, the CDR3 reads TGTGCCAGCAGCCCGCTGACGGGGGCGGGGGAGCAGTACTTC. Protein sequence: CASSPLTGAGEQYF. Full variable domain (remainder filled in from reference TRBV7-2 and TRBJ2-7): GAGVSQSPSNKVTEKGKDVELRCDPISGHTALYWYRQSLGQGLEFLIYFQGNSAPDKSGLPSDRFSAERTGGSVSTLTIQRTQQEDSAVYLCASSPLTGAGEQYFGPGTRLTVT.